This T cell receptor beta chain was captured by sequencing in a study of shared clonotypes between healthy human individuals. CD45RO-negative, CCR7-selected cells formed the naive CD8 fraction, which excluded terminally differentiated effector memory CD45RA+ cells. Some clones are missing from TCRdb's copy, which holds only in-frame ones; the method was immunoSEQ multiplex PCR. This sample yields almost 700,000 clones, of which about 90% are seen a single time; 24% belongs to the top ten. The sequenced material came from naive CD8+ T cells sorted from blood. The clonotype originates from a man aged 25-40 years in good health.

In DNA, the CDR3 is TGTGCCAGCAGCTCAAAAATTACAGGCGAGCAGTACTTC. This codes for CASSSKITGEQYF. The chain carries TRBV7-9 and TRBJ2-7; TRBD1 might be the D (5 bases). The CDR3 has 13 residues. Between the trimmed V and J ends, which lost 4 bases and 6 bases, there was a span of 13 bases. CDR1 is SEHNR and CDR2 is FQNEAQ in the germline V gene (reference sequence).